Sequencing of this TCR beta chain was carried out in a study of CD8 T cells in acute hepatitis C reinfection (dated by TCRdb to 2020 to 2022). Background on the whole study: The TCRbeta repertoire of CD8+ T cells specific for the HCV NS3-1073 epitope was profiled during acute infection and after viral clearance. A few spontaneous resolvers provided paired acute and follow-up samples.

Note on this clone: No antigen is known for it. Base quality data are lacking; no much larger clone is found one base away.

The time point label on this specimen signifies: naive CD8 control sorted from an acute-time-point sample. Enrolled in the Montreal Hepatitis C Cohort (HEPCO) in Canada, the donors were people who inject drugs, and these donors were followed every 3 months. Acute primary HCV infection was defined by a positive HCV RNA or antibody test following a negative test within the previous 24 weeks. Cells were surface stained with CD3, CD8 and CD45RO antibodies, and an aqua fixable dye was used to exclude dead cells. The cohort also had several subjects who developed chronic infection, defined as being HCV RNA positive at 24 weeks. Frozen stocks of peripheral blood mononuclear cells were first thawed, after which negative isolation of CD8+ T cells was carried out using the MACS CD8+ T cell Isolation Kit. A BD FACSAria II cell sorter was used to sort the cells. Genomic DNA was extracted from FACS-sorted cells, and TCRbeta chain sequencing was performed through the commercial immunoSEQ service. Per the original workflow: Repertoire data were analyzed with ImmunoSEQ Analyzer software v3.0 and R v3.5.1. Only productive rearrangements were analyzed, because sequences with stop codons or out-of-frame rearrangements were removed. Simpson diversity, Shannon entropy, CDR3 length and nucleotide addition metrics were obtained from the sequencing provider. Clonotypes were grouped by frequency into dominant, sub-dominant, low or lowest abundance categories, and clonotypes below 0.1% were left out of most analyses. A CDR3 amino acid clonotype was called public when found in at least two subjects at a cumulative frequency of at least 0.5%. Here the immuneACCESS table is served through TCRdb, limited to in-frame sequences with V and J called. Missing clones are a known gap in these copies; in checked studies unresolved V genes cover under half, and the rest lacks a known reason. Clone size and the V and J calls come from that table; the DNA yielded D and trimming. The table for this sample lists tens of thousands of clones; about 86% of them were counted only once. More than 0.4% of the sample rests with the top ten.

The CDR3, cysteine through phenylalanine, is 13 amino acids long. Only CDR3 DNA remains: 39 bases, in frame from the first base. Via the germline V gene (reference sequence), CDR1 is LNHDA and CDR2 SQIVND. V is reduced by 1 base and J by 5 bases, leaving a spacing of 9 bases between them. Overall study results and their limits: NS3-1073 specific repertoires were highly diverse, with no significant diversity differences between acute resolver, follow-up resolver and acute chronic samples. Chronically infected subjects had no follow-up repertoires because NS3-1073 specific cells were too rare to sort. Because bulk sequencing covered only the TCRbeta chain, the alphabeta pairing of the public clonotypes could not be determined. Preferential use of the TRBV04 and TRBV06 gene families was observed in all groups, and this preferential usage was not explained by overrepresentation in the naive pool. CDR3 sequences shared with other epitopes were rarely observed, and exact matching may have been limited by differing sequencing approaches. Approximately 13 public clonotypes were identified irrespective of outcome, and one of the public clonotypes used V04-02/J02-02.

The TCR was taken from a man younger than 45 with chronic hepatitis C. The V and J genes are TRBV19 and TRBJ2-7; the D gene is possibly TRBD1, with 6 bases matching. Sequencing was performed on naive CD8+ T cells from PBMCs. The cell subset or site label of this sample denotes: sorted total naive CD45RO-negative CD8+ T cells. The DNA is TGTGCCAGTAGTATAGCGCAGGGGAACGAGCAGTACTTC. Its amino acids are CASSIAQGNEQYF.